Shown below are 14 T cell receptor beta chains from a single sample sequenced in a study of shared clonotypes between healthy human individuals. Assay: immunoSEQ multiplex PCR; the TCRdb copy retains only in-frame clones and omits some. The sample has 600,000 or so clones, 95% seen once. CD45RO-negative cells were positively selected for CCR7, leaving out terminally differentiated effector memory CD45RA+ cells. The specimen was naive CD8+ T cells sorted from blood. The source is a woman younger than 45 in good health.

The chain couples TRBV30 to TRBJ1-6; D is uncertain. The V gene's germline CDR1 is GTSNPN and CDR2 SVGIG (reference sequence). CDR3 length: 15 residues. Trimming pared 2 bases from V and 5 bases from J, leaving 13 bases between. The CDR3 spells CAWSPPGLHNSPLHF. The CDR3 DNA is TGTGCCTGGAGTCCCCCTGGGCTCCATAATTCACCCCTCCACTTT.

V and J are TRBV19 and TRBJ2-7; possibly TRBD2 for D (6 bases). CDR1 is LNHDA, CDR2 SQIVND, per germline (reference sequence). V lost 8 bases and J lost 5, with 19 bases in between. This CDR3 region has 14 residues. CDR3 DNA: TGTGCCAGTTCGATCGGAGGGAATGGCCACGAGCAGTACTTC. Protein: CASSIGGNGHEQYF.

V and J are TRBV12-5 and TRBJ2-1; possibly TRBD1 or TRBD2 for D (7 bases each). The germline V and J ends were trimmed by 0 bases and 2 bases, with 11 bases remaining between them. This CDR3 has 16 residues. Germline V CDR1 and CDR2: LGHNT, FRNRAP. CDR3 sequence: CASGLVQGTTYNEQFF. For the CDR3, the DNA is TGTGCTAGTGGTTTGGTACAGGGGACTACCTACAATGAGCAGTTCTTC.

This chain joins TRBV11-2 and TRBJ1-4, with D tentatively TRBD1 (5 bases). Trimming shortened V by 0 bases and J by 7 bases, and 12 bases separated the two germline ends. CDR1 SGHAT and CDR2 FQNNGV come from the germline V gene. CDR3 size: 15 residues. Here the CDR3 DNA reads TGTGCCAGCAGCTTAGATCCGGGGGGAAGTGAAAAACTGTTTTTT. Residues: CASSLDPGGSEKLFF.

The genes are TRBV28 and TRBJ2-3, with 11 positions matching TRBD2. V trimming: 4 bases; J trimming: 7 bases; junction bases outside the gene matches: 10. The CDR3 contains 16 residues. Germline V gives CDR1 MDHEN, CDR2 SYDVKM. The CDR3 region is CASSSLAGGTGNTQYF. For the CDR3, the DNA is TGTGCCAGCAGTTCTCTAGCGGGAGGAACCGGAAATACGCAGTATTTT. The variable domain in full, completed from reference TRBV28 and TRBJ2-3, reads DVKVTQSSRYLVKRTGEKVFLECVQDMDHENMFWYRQDPGLGLRLIYFSYDVKMKEKGDIPEGYSVSREKKERFSLILESASTNQTSMYLCASSSLAGGTGNTQYFGPGTRLTVL.

V is TRBV29-1 and J is TRBJ2-4; D may be TRBD1 or TRBD2 (5 bases each). This CDR3 is built from 14 residues. Trimming cost V 2 bases and J 2 bases, with 10 bases left between them. Germline V gene sequence: CDR1 SQVTM, CDR2 ANQGSEA. Here the CDR3 DNA reads TGCAGCGTTGAACCCTCGGGACCCAAAAACATTCAGTACTTC. Its translation is CSVEPSGPKNIQYF.

This clone came up once. The chain combines TRBV5-1 with TRBJ1-2; D remains unclear. CDR3 length: 16 residues. Germline V lookup: CDR1 SGHRS, CDR2 YFSETQ. Deletions cut 0 bases from V and 2 bases from J, with 14 bases between. The CDR3 is CASSLAGVEINYGYTF. CDR3 in DNA: TGCGCCAGCAGCTTGGCCGGGGTAGAGATAAACTATGGCTACACCTTC. Combining the CDR3 with reference TRBV5-1 and TRBJ1-2 gives the whole variable domain KAGVTQTPRYLIKTRGQQVTLSCSPISGHRSVSWYQQTPGQGLQFLFEYFSETQRNKGNFPGRFSGRQFSNSRSEMNVSTLELGDSALYLCASSLAGVEINYGYTFGSGTRLTVV.

Notes on this clone: Other DNA sequences in this specimen translate into the identical CDR3. This rearrangement joins TRBV19 to TRBJ1-1; no clear D gene. The CDR3 totals 14 residues. V dropped 4 bases and J dropped 3 bases, with 12 bases sitting between them. Germline values: CDR1 LNHDA, CDR2 SQIVND (reference sequence). CDR3 DNA sequence: TGTGCCAGTAGTACTGGGCCAGGCCACACTGAAGCTTTCTTT. It yields the protein CASSTGPGHTEAFF.

This chain links TRBV5-5 with TRBJ2-7; weak D call: TRBD1 (6 bases). This CDR3 has 14 amino acids. CDR1 and CDR2 from the germline V gene are SGHKS and YYEKEE (reference sequence). V dropped 4 bases and J dropped 3 bases, with 14 bases sitting between them. In DNA form, the CDR3 reads TGTGCCAGCAGCGGCCGGGACACGGACTACGAGCAGTACTTC. Protein product: CASSGRDTDYEQYF.

V gene TRBV28 combines with J gene TRBJ1-4; D is uncertain. This CDR3 is built from 16 residues. V dropped 2 bases and J dropped 7 bases, with 17 bases sitting between them. Germline CDR1 reads MDHEN; CDR2 reads SYDVKM. CDR3 coding DNA: TGTGCCAGCAGTTTAGAAGAGGCTCCGAGAGTTGAAAAACTGTTTTTT. Protein sequence: CASSLEEAPRVEKLFF.

The gene calls are TRBV7-8 and TRBJ2-3; TRBD2 aligns across 8 bases. The V gene end was trimmed by 4 bases and the J gene end by 7 bases; junction bases not matched to a gene: 10. The length of the CDR3 is 15 residues. CDR1 and CDR2 from the germline V gene are SGHVS and FQNEAQ. The CDR3 DNA reads as TGTGCCAGCAGCTCCCCGTTGAGCGGGAGCCATACGCAGTATTTT. It codes for CASSSPLSGSHTQYF. The full variable domain, completed using reference TRBV7-8 and TRBJ2-3, is GAGVSQSPRYKVAKRGQDVALRCDPISGHVSLFWYQQALGQGPEFLTYFQNEAQLDKSGLPSDRFFAERPEGSVSTLKIQRTQQEDSAVYLCASSSPLSGSHTQYFGPGTRLTVL.

This chain links TRBV4-1 with TRBJ2-5; 7 bases line up with TRBD2. The CDR3 has 17 residues. After removal of 0 bases from V and 11 bases from J, the junction contained 18 bases not matched to a gene. CDR1 MGHRA and CDR2 YSYEKL come from the germline V gene. Written as DNA, the CDR3 is TGCGCCAGCAGCCAAGATGGGAGCGGAGTGGGGAGCGGGGAGCAGTACTTC. Residues: CASSQDGSGVGSGEQYF.

This chain connects TRBV27 to TRBJ2-5; no reliable D call. Germline V gives CDR1 MNHEY, CDR2 SMNVEV (reference sequence). V was cut by 6 bases and J by 5 bases, with 16 bases left in between. This CDR3 is built from 14 residues. DNA for the CDR3: TGTGCCAGCAGCAGTCGAGGTGGTAAGGAGACCCAGTACTTC. It yields the protein CASSSRGGKETQYF.

The chain employs TRBV4-1 and TRBJ1-1; no clear D. This CDR3 has 15 residues. Looked up from germline, CDR1 is MGHRA and CDR2 is YSYEKL. V lost 1 base and J lost 0, with 9 bases in between. The DNA of the CDR3 is TGCGCCAGCAGCCAAGTTACATCTCTGAACACTGAAGCTTTCTTT. Encoded protein: CASSQVTSLNTEAFF.